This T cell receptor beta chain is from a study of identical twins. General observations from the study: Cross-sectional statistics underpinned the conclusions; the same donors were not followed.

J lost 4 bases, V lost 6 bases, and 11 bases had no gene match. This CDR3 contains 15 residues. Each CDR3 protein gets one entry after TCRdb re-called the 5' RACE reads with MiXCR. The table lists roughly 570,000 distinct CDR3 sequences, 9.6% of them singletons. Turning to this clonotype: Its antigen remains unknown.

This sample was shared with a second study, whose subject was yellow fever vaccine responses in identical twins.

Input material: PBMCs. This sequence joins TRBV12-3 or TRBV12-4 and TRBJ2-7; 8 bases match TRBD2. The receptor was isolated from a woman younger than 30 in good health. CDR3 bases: TGTGCCAGCAGACTCGGGGCGGGAGGTCTTTACGAGCAGTACTTC. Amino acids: CASRLGAGGLYEQYF.